Listed below are T cell receptor beta chains from one sample, sequenced in a study of CD8 T cells in Susac syndrome. TCRdb re-called the immunoSEQ multiplex PCR reads with MiXCR, one entry per CDR3 protein. The data contain hundreds of thousands of distinct CDR3 sequences, 95% of them singletons. Source material: CD4+ T cells from PBMCs. The source of these receptors is a human donor with multiple sclerosis. Both conserved end residues are part of each CDR3. D genes are given only for firm matches. For some rows the clone size is stated as once, few or many, or as a class when expanded; others skip it.

- TRBJ1-2 TRBV12-3/TRBV12-4 TRBD1 TGTGCCAGCAGTTCGGGACAGGGGCGAGGCTACACCTTC CASSSGQGRGYTF
- TRBJ2-1 TRBV28 - TGTGCCAGCATCGGGTACAATGAGCAGTTCTTC CASIGYNEQFF
- TRBJ2-1 TRBV18 - TGTGCCAGCTCAGCCGGGGCTAGCTCCTACAATGAGCAGTTCTTC CASSAGASSYNEQFF
- TRBJ1-2 TRBV7-2 TRBD1 TGTGCCAGCAGCTTAGCGCCGACAGGGGGAGGTGGCTACACCTTC CASSLAPTGGGGYTF
- TRBJ1-5 TRBV3-1 - TGTGCCAGCAGCCAAGGCCAGACCAAAAGCAATCAGCCCCAGCATTTT CASSQGQTKSNQPQHF
- TRBJ2-3 TRBV28 - TGTGCCAGCAGCTGGAAAGGCCGTAGAGGAGATACGCAGTATTTT CASSWKGRRGDTQYF
- TRBJ1-5 TRBV19 - TGTGCCAGTAGGAAATCGGTGGTCCGTCCAGGGGCCCAGCATTTT CASRKSVVRPGAQHF
- TRBJ1-3 TRBV15 - TGTGCCACCAGCAGCCGACTAAACACCATATATTTT CATSSRLNTIYF
- TRBJ2-7 TRBV4-2 - TGTGCCAGCAGCCAAGATATGGCTAGCGATTACGAGCAGTACTTC CASSQDMASDYEQYF
- TRBJ1-2 TRBV27 TRBD1 TGTGCCAGCAGAGACAGGGTTCTGAATGGCTACACCTTC CASRDRVLNGYTF
- TRBJ2-3 TRBV25-1 - TGTGCCAGCAGTTGGCCTAACACAGATACGCAGTATTTT CASSWPNTDTQYF
- TRBJ1-2 TRBV29-1 - TGCAGCGTTGTTACTGACGGCGGAGGATATGGCTACACCTTC CSVVTDGGGYGYTF
- TRBJ2-7 TRBV2 - TGTGCCAGCATCCTCACCTACGAGCAGTACTTC CASILTYEQYF
- TRBJ2-5 TRBV20-1 - TGCAGTGCTGGGGCTAGCTTATACCAAGAGACCCAGTACTTC CSAGASLYQETQYF
- TRBJ1-5 TRBV20-1 - TGCAGTGCTAGTGGAGGGTGGGATCAGCCCCAGCATTTT CSASGGWDQPQHF
- TRBJ2-5 TRBV2 - TGTGCCAGCAGTGGGCTTTCCGAGACCCAGTACTTC CASSGLSETQYF
once TRBJ2-6 TRBV2 - TGTGCCACTTCGGACGGCTTCTCTGGGGCCAACGTCCTGACTTTC CATSDGFSGANVLTF
- TRBJ2-7 TRBV7-3 - TGTGCCAGCAGCTTAATGGCAGCACACGAGCAGTACTTC CASSLMAAHEQYF
- TRBJ2-7 TRBV12-3/TRBV12-4 - TGTGCCAGCAGTTTGCAGGCAGGAGCTACCTACGAGCAGTACTTC CASSLQAGATYEQYF
- TRBJ2-7 TRBV12-3/TRBV12-4 - TGTGCCAGCAGTTCACCTGGGGGCGAGCAGTACTTC CASSSPGGEQYF
- TRBJ1-5 TRBV12-3/TRBV12-4 TRBD1 TGTGCCAGCAGCTGGGACAGGGCCCCCAATCAGCCCCAGCATTTT CASSWDRAPNQPQHF
- TRBJ1-2 TRBV25-1 - TGTGCCAGCAGTGAATCCGGGGTCGGCTACACCTTC CASSESGVGYTF
- TRBJ2-5 TRBV7-7 TRBD2 TGTGCTAGCGGGCCCTCAGAGACCCAGTACTTC CASGPSETQYF
- TRBJ1-4 TRBV9 TRBD1 TGTGCCAGCAGCGTCCAACAGGGGGTTGGTGAAAAACTGTTTTTT CASSVQQGVGEKLFF
- TRBJ1-1 TRBV20-1 TRBD1 TGCAGTGTCCGGGACAGGGGCGGGAACACTGAAGCTTTCTTT CSVRDRGGNTEAFF
- TRBJ1-2 TRBV29-1 - TGCAGCGTTTTCGGAGCAGGATCCTATGGCTACACCTTC CSVFGAGSYGYTF
- TRBJ2-3 TRBV5-1 - TGCGCCAGCAAAGGCTCTAGCACAGATACGCAGTATTTT CASKGSSTDTQYF
once TRBJ2-1 TRBV20-1 - TGCAGTGCTCAGCCGGGCCTAACGAGATACAATGAGCAGTTCTTC CSAQPGLTRYNEQFF
once TRBJ1-2 TRBV7-9 - TGTGCCAGCAGCAGAGCCCGAGGGACGACGGACTATGGCTACACCTTC CASSRARGTTDYGYTF
- TRBJ2-7 TRBV3-1 TRBD1 TGTGCCAGCAGCCAACCGGGACAGATGTACTTC CASSQPGQMYF
- TRBJ2-7 TRBV2 - TGTGCCAGCAAGGTTTCCCCTAGCTCCTACGAGCAGTACTTC CASKVSPSSYEQYF
- TRBJ2-1 TRBV20-1 TRBD2 TGCAGTGCGTTAGCGGGAGGCTCACGTAATGAGCAGTTCTTC CSALAGGSRNEQFF
- TRBJ1-1 TRBV27 TRBD1 TGTGCCAGCCGTGGACAGGGGGCAAGGACTGAAGCTTTCTTT CASRGQGARTEAFF
- TRBJ2-1 TRBV29-1 TRBD2 TGCAGCGTTGGGTTCGGGAGCGGGACTAATGAGCAGTTCTTC CSVGFGSGTNEQFF
- TRBJ2-1 TRBV24-1 - TGTGCCACCAGTGCAGGTGCCTCCTACAATGAGCAGTTCTTC CATSAGASYNEQFF
- TRBJ2-3 TRBV6-6 - TGTGCCACCTACGCCCGACAGGGAGGACCAGATACGCAGTATTTT CATYARQGGPDTQYF
once TRBJ1-1 TRBV6-4 - TGTGCCAGCAGTGAGCAGGAGAACACTGAAGCTTTCTTT CASSEQENTEAFF
- TRBJ2-3 TRBV2 - TGTGCCAGCACTAAGGAGCTCCCCACAGATACGCAGTATTTT CASTKELPTDTQYF
- TRBJ2-5 TRBV27 - TGTGCCAGCAGTCAGGTGCCTTCAACGGGGGCCCAGTACTTC CASSQVPSTGAQYF
- TRBJ1-4 TRBV29-1 TRBD1 TGCAGCGCCCGGACAGGGGCTGACTATAATGAAAAACTGTTTTTT CSARTGADYNEKLFF
- TRBJ1-2 TRBV28 - TGTGCCAGCTACGAGGGAGCTAACTATGGCTACACCTTC CASYEGANYGYTF
- TRBJ1-4 TRBV29-1 - TGCAGCACCCGGGCGGGAAATGAAAAACTGTTTTTT CSTRAGNEKLFF
- TRBJ2-3 TRBV29-1 - TGCAGCGTTGAAGAACTAGATACGCAGTATTTT CSVEELDTQYF
- TRBJ1-1 TRBV25-1 - TGTGCCAGCAGACTTTTTCGGGACACTGAAGCTTTCTTT CASRLFRDTEAFF
- TRBJ1-6 TRBV6-5 - TGTGCCAGCAGTTACTCCGGCAGGGCGACGGATTCACCCCTCCACTTT CASSYSGRATDSPLHF
- TRBJ1-2 TRBV6-5 - TGTGCCAGCAGGGCGACAGCTACCTATGGCTACACCTTC CASRATATYGYTF
- TRBJ2-1 TRBV12-3/TRBV12-4 TRBD2 TGTGCCAGCAGAGGAGGCGCTAGCGGGGGATGGGGTGAGCAGTTCTTC CASRGGASGGWGEQFF
once TRBJ2-1 TRBV27 - TGTGCCAGCAGGGGGACCGGGACTCCGAACCATGAGCAGTTCTTC CASRGTGTPNHEQFF
- TRBJ2-7 TRBV2 - TGTGCCAGCAGGGGGCCAGGGGCCGATTACGAGCAGTACTTC CASRGPGADYEQYF